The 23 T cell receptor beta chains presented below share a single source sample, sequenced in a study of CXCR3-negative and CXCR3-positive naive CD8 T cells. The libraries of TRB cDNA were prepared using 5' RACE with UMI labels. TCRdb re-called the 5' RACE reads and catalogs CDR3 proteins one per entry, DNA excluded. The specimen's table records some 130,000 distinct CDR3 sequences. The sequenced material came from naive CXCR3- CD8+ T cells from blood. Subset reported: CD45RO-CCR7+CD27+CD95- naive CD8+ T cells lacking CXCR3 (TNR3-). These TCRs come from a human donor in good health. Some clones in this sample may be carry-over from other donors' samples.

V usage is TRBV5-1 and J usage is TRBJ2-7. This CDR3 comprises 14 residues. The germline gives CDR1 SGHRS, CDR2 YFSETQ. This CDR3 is CASSLEVGAYEQYF.

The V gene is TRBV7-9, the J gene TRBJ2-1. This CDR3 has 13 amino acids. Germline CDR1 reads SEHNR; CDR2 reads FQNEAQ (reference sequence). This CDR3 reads CASSLAPNNEQFF.

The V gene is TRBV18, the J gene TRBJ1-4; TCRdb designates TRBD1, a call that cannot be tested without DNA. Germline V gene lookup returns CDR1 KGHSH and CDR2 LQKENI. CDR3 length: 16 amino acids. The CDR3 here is CASSPQDRGYDEKLFF.

The CDR3 sequence is CASSYSRGTSGEQFF. J is TRBJ2-1 and V is TRBV6-5; TCRdb reports TRBD2, a call that lacks DNA to check it against. CDR1 is MNHEY and CDR2 is SVGAGI in the germline V gene. There are 15 residues in the CDR3.

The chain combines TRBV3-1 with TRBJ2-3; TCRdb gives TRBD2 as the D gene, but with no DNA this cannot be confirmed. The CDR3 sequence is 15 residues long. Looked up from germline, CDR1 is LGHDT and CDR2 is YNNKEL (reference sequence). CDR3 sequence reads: CASIQLAVSTDTQYF.

The CDR3 sequence: CASSPVAGGTDTQYF. The V and J genes are TRBV18 and TRBJ2-3; TCRdb reports TRBD2, a call that lacks DNA to check it against. In germline, CDR1 is KGHSH, CDR2 LQKENI. CDR3 length: 15 amino acids.

CDR3 protein: CASSQRGGYEQYF. V and J are TRBV23-1 and TRBJ2-7; with no DNA, the TCRdb D assignment of TRBD1 cannot be verified. TRBV23-1 is marked as an open reading frame, function uncertain. This CDR3 has 13 residues.

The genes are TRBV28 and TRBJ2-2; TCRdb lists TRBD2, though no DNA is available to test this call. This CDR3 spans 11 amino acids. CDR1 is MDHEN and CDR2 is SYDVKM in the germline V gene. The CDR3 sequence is CASNGGGELFF.

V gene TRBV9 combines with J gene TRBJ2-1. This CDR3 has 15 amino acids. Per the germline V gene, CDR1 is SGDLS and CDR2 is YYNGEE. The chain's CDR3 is CASSVATSSYNEQFF.

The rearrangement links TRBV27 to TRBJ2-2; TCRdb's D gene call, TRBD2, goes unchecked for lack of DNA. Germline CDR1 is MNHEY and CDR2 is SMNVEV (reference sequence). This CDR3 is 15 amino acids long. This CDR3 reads CASSYLAGGPGELFF.

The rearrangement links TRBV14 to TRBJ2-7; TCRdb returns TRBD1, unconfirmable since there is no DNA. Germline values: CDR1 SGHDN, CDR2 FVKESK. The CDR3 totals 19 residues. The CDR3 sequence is CASSQEAGTGYDYSYEQYF.

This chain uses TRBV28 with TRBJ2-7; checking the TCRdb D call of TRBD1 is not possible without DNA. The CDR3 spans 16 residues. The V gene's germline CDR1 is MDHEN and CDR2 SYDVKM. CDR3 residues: CASSPNLGDRDYEQYF.

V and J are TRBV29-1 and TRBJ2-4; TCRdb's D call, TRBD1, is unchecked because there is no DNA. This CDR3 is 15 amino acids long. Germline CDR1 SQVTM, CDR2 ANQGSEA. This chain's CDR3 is CSVFGQGASKNIQYF.

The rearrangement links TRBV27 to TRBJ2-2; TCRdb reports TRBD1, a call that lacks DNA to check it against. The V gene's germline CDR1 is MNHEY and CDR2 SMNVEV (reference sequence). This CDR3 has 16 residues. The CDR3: CASSLMTGVVTGELFF.

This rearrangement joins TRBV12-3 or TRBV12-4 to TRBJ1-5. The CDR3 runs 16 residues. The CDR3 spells CASSGEGIYSNQPQHF.

The chain's CDR3 is CASSFGSGPEHEQYF. The genes are TRBV7-2 and TRBJ2-7. This CDR3 has 15 amino acids. From germline, CDR1 is SGHTA and CDR2 FQGNSA. Filled out from reference TRBV7-2 and TRBJ2-7, the complete variable domain reads GAGVSQSPSNKVTEKGKDVELRCDPISGHTALYWYRQSLGQGLEFLIYFQGNSAPDKSGLPSDRFSAERTGGSVSTLTIQRTQQEDSAVYLCASSFGSGPEHEQYFGPGTRLTVT.

CDR3 region: CSVERGPSYEQYF. The rearrangement uses TRBV29-1 and TRBJ2-7; as DNA is missing, the TRBD1 call by TCRdb cannot be tested. CDR3 length: 13 amino acids. From germline, CDR1 is SQVTM and CDR2 ANQGSEA.

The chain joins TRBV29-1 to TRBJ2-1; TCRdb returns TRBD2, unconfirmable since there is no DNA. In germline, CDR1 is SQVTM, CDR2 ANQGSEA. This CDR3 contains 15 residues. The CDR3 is CSVEGWGTSDNEQFF.

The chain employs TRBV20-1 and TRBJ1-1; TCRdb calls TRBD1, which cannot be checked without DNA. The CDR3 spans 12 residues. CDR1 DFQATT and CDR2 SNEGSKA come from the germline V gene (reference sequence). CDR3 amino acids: CSAQGLNTEAFF.

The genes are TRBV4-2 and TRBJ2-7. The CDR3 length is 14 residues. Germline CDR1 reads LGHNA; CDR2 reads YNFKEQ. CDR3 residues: CASSGDESSYEQYF.

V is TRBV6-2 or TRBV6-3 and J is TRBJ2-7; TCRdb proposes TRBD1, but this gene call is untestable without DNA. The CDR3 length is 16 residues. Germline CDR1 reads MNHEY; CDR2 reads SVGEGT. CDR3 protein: CASSSTPQGIVNEQYF.

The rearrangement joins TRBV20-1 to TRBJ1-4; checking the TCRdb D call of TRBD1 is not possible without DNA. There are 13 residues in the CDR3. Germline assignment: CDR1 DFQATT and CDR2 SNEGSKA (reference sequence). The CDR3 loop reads CSAAGTGEEKLFF.

This CDR3 is CASSFGPFGYEQYF. This rearrangement joins TRBV12-3 or TRBV12-4 to TRBJ2-7. The CDR3 is made up of 14 amino acids.